The clone carrying this T cell receptor (beta chain) was counted a few times. Sequenced by immunoSEQ multiplex PCR; TCRdb stores in-frame clones only, minus some. The table lists approximately 470,000 clones, 75% to 90% of them singletons. These data originate in a study of blood T cell repertoires in COVID-19. Germline assignment: CDR1 LNHDA and CDR2 SQIVND (reference sequence). This CDR3 region has 12 residues. Trimming took off 10 bases at V and 5 bases at J, with 12 bases between the two ends. V is TRBV19 and J is TRBJ1-5; D possibly corresponds to TRBD1 (6 bases). The sequence derives from a woman aged 18 to 35 who had recovered from COVID-19. Sequenced input: PBMCs or T cells enriched from blood (not recorded which). The CDR3 sequence: CATSNRDQPQHF. CDR3 coding DNA: TGTGCCACCTCAAACAGGGATCAGCCCCAGCATTTT.